The rows below give T cell receptor beta chains drawn from one sample of a study of T cell repertoires in cytomegalovirus infection. TCRdb re-called the reads through MiXCR, storing one row per CDR3 protein. This table has around 340,000 distinct CDR3 sequences, about 29% appearing once. Their antigens are not known. The sample was cultured PBMCs, taken from culture after CMV antigen stimulation. The origin of the receptors is a human donor in good health (CMV status not recorded). Some clones in this sample may be carry-over from other donors' samples. The CDR3 runs from the conserved cysteine through the conserved F or W. A D gene is named only where the DNA matches it firmly. Expanded clones get a size class; other rows say once, few or many, or leave the size out.

J,size,D,V,CDR3,DNA
TRBJ2-1,NA,NA,TRBV6-5,CASSPTGGRDEQFF,TGTGCCAGCAGCCCCACAGGGGGGAGGGATGAGCAGTTCTTC
TRBJ2-3,NA,NA,TRBV7-9,CASSPLGTTSTDTQYF,TGTGCCAGCTCCCCTTTAGGGACGACTAGCACAGATACGCAGTATTTT
TRBJ2-2,once,NA,TRBV20-1,CSASRDRQITPGSCFF,NA
TRBJ1-1,many,NA,TRBV28,CASSLVSANTEAFF,TGTGCCAGCAGTTTAGTATCAGCTAACACTGAAGCTTTCTTT
TRBJ2-5,NA,NA,TRBV5-1,CASSLTHRGSQYF,TGCGCCAGCAGCTTAACCCACCGGGGGTCCCAGTACTTC
TRBJ1-2,few,NA,TRBV7-6,CASSLDVNYGYTF,TGTGCCAGCAGCTTAGACGTGAACTATGGCTACACCTTC
TRBJ1-1,few,NA,TRBV6-6,CASSHRTGNTEAFF,TGTGCCAGCAGCCATAGGACGGGGAACACTGAAGCTTTCTTT
TRBJ2-7,NA,TRBD2,TRBV11-2,CASSLQAGRTAEQYF,TGTGCCAGCAGCTTACAAGCGGGACGAACAGCCGAGCAGTACTTC
TRBJ1-5,NA,NA,TRBV6-2/TRBV6-3,CASSEGNEWTQHF,TGTGCCAGCTCCGAGGGGAACGAATGGACCCAGCATTTT
TRBJ2-5,few,TRBD2,TRBV7-9,CASSFRAGEETQYF,TGTGCCAGCAGCTTCAGGGCGGGGGAAGAGACCCAGTACTTC
TRBJ2-5,few,NA,TRBV7-9,CASSFHREQETQYF,TGTGCCAGCAGCTTCCACAGGGAACAAGAGACCCAGTACTTC
TRBJ2-1,NA,NA,TRBV29-1,CSVEKVGRYNEQFF,TGCAGCGTTGAAAAGGTCGGTCGTTACAATGAGCAGTTCTTC
TRBJ2-7,NA,TRBD1,TRBV5-1,CASSLVGQGTREQYF,TGCGCCAGCAGCTTGGTAGGACAGGGTACGAGGGAGCAGTACTTC
TRBJ1-2,few,NA,TRBV19,CASRGAGDNYGYTF,TGTGCCAGTAGGGGAGCAGGCGATAACTATGGCTACACCTTC
TRBJ1-4,many,TRBD1,TRBV7-2,CASSLDRGRVEKLFF,TGTGCCAGCAGCTTGGACAGGGGGCGAGTTGAAAAACTGTTTTTT
TRBJ2-1,few,TRBD2,TRBV7-3,CASSQGVLSGGGNEQFF,TGTGCCAGCAGCCAAGGGGTTCTTAGCGGGGGGGGTAATGAGCAGTTCTTC
TRBJ2-7,many,TRBD1,TRBV7-8,CASSFLDREVIAYEQYF,TGTGCCAGCAGCTTTTTGGACAGGGAGGTGATAGCCTACGAGCAGTACTTC
TRBJ2-2,many,TRBD2,TRBV7-2,CASSLKGAGPPGTGELFF,TGTGCCAGCAGCTTAAAGGGAGCGGGACCCCCGGGCACCGGGGAGCTGTTTTTT
TRBJ1-2,NA,TRBD1,TRBV12-3/TRBV12-4,CATRETGKASGYTF,TGTGCCACCAGAGAGACAGGGAAGGCGAGTGGCTACACCTTC
TRBJ2-7,few,NA,TRBV20-1,CSAGLEGMRRSEQYF,TGCAGTGCGGGCCTGGAGGGAATGAGGCGGAGCGAGCAGTACTTC
TRBJ2-7,NA,TRBD2,TRBV5-3,CASSPTLAVKTYEQYF,TGTGCCAGCAGCCCAACACTAGCGGTTAAGACCTACGAGCAGTACTTC
TRBJ1-5,NA,TRBD1,TRBV20-1,CSAPPRGLSQPQHF,TGCAGTGCTCCTCCAAGGGGGCTCTCTCAGCCCCAGCATTTT
TRBJ2-3,many,NA,TRBV12-3/TRBV12-4,CASSFGRAPSTDTQYF,TGTGCCAGCAGTTTTGGAAGGGCCCCTAGCACAGATACGCAGTATTTT
TRBJ2-5,few,NA,TRBV7-2,CASTKGGTETQYF,TGTGCCAGCACCAAGGGGGGAACGGAGACCCAGTACTTC
TRBJ2-2,NA,NA,TRBV19,CASSIVAGTNTGELFF,TGTGCCAGTAGTATAGTTGCAGGGACGAACACCGGGGAGCTGTTTTTT
TRBJ1-1,NA,NA,TRBV19,CASSTFDRNTEAFF,TGTGCCAGTAGTACTTTTGACAGGAACACTGAAGCTTTCTTT
TRBJ2-3,many,NA,TRBV6-6,CASSYGRQVSTDTQYF,TGTGCCAGCAGTTACGGCAGGCAAGTCAGTACAGATACGCAGTATTTT
TRBJ2-3,few,NA,TRBV20-1,CSARDLATDTQYF,TGCAGTGCTAGAGATCTTGCCACAGATACGCAGTATTTT
TRBJ2-3,NA,NA,TRBV29-1,CSVESLTDTQYF,TGCAGCGTTGAAAGTCTGACAGATACGCAGTATTTT
TRBJ2-7,NA,TRBD2,TRBV27,CASRPGLAGTYEQYF,TGTGCCAGCAGGCCGGGACTAGCGGGAACCTACGAGCAGTACTTC
TRBJ2-5,few,TRBD1,TRBV29-1,CSVGRGRETQYF,TGCAGCGTTGGCAGGGGGCGAGAGACCCAGTACTTC
TRBJ1-1,NA,TRBD1,TRBV5-6,CASSSNRGNDRGNTEAFF,TGTGCCAGCAGCTCTAATAGGGGCAACGACAGGGGAAACACTGAAGCTTTCTTT
TRBJ2-3,few,NA,TRBV7-3,CASSSQTTDTQYF,TGTGCCAGCAGCTCTCAGACCACAGATACGCAGTATTTT
TRBJ2-4,NA,NA,TRBV7-8,CASSFNREPVVAKNIQYF,TGTGCCAGCAGCTTCAACCGGGAACCCGTCGTAGCCAAAAACATTCAGTACTTC
TRBJ2-1,NA,NA,TRBV7-3,CASSLGVSRYNEQFF,TGTGCCAGCAGCTTAGGAGTTAGTAGATACAATGAGCAGTTCTTC
TRBJ2-4,NA,TRBD2,TRBV27,CASRGGGLLAKNIQYF,TGTGCCAGCCGGGGGGGAGGCCTCCTAGCCAAAAACATTCAGTACTTC
TRBJ2-7,few,NA,TRBV12-3/TRBV12-4,CASSLRRGRIQYF,TGTGCCAGCAGTTTACGGAGGGGGCGCATCCAGTACTTC